The next 17 T cell receptor beta chains were all read from a single sample in a study of identical twins. One entry per CDR3 protein, called by TCRdb with MiXCR from the 5' RACE reads. This table has approximately 1.8 million distinct CDR3 sequences, about 32% appearing once. The sample taken for sequencing was cord blood. All receptors derive from a newborn girl in good health.

The V gene is TRBV7-6, the J gene TRBJ2-7; 7 bases are shared with TRBD1. Germline V gives CDR1 SGHVS, CDR2 FNYEAQ. CDR3 length: 16 amino acids. The V gene end was trimmed by 5 bases and the J gene end by 7 bases; junction bases not matched to a gene: 17. The CDR3 sequence: CASSLTGVSAYNEQYF. The CDR3 region has the DNA TGTGCCAGCAGCCTAACAGGGGTATCGGCTTACAATGAGCAGTACTTC.

This clonotype was counted a few times. Mismatch with germline at one junction end may stem from a read error. The gene calls are TRBV19 and TRBJ2-3; perhaps D is TRBD1 or TRBD2 (5 bases each). CDR3 length: 12 amino acids. Germline V gene sequence: CDR1 LNHDA, CDR2 SQIVND (reference sequence). The CDR3: CASSEGSDTQYF. The CDR3, as DNA: TGTGCCAGTTCCGAGGGGTCAGATACACAGTATTTT.

This clonotype showed up just a few times. The chain has TRBV27 and TRBJ1-5; TRBD1 agrees at 10 bases. After removal of 3 bases from V and 5 bases from J, the junction contained 1 base not matched to a gene. This CDR3 is 14 amino acids long. Germline V gene lookup returns CDR1 MNHEY and CDR2 SMNVEV (reference sequence). CDR3 sequence (DNA): TGTGCCAGCAGTTTCGACAGGGGGCATCAGCCCCAGCATTTT. As protein: CASSFDRGHQPQHF.

The chain couples TRBV6-2 or TRBV6-3 to TRBJ2-7; 10 bases map to TRBD2. Germline V CDR1 and CDR2: MNHEY, SVGEGT. This CDR3 region has 13 residues. V gave up 10 bases and J gave up 2 bases; unmatched junction bases: 5. The chain's CDR3 is CAIYSGRTYEQYF. The CDR3 DNA sequence: TGTGCCATCTATAGCGGGAGGACCTACGAGCAGTACTTC.

The chain joins TRBV3-1 to TRBJ2-6; D gene unclear. Germline CDR1 is LGHDT and CDR2 is YNNKEL (reference sequence). V gave up 5 bases and J gave up 0 bases, with 8 bases separating them. CDR3 length equals 15 residues. The chain's CDR3 is CASSIVASGANVLTF. CDR3 in DNA: TGTGCCAGCAGCATTGTAGCCTCTGGGGCCAACGTCCTGACTTTC.

The rearrangement links TRBV10-2 to TRBJ1-2, with D maybe TRBD1 (6 bases). This CDR3 comprises 15 residues. Germline lookup yields CDR1 WSHSY and CDR2 SAAADI. V gave up 8 bases and J gave up 0 bases, with 16 bases separating them. This CDR3 reads CASSRIRDTNYGYTF. The CDR3 DNA follows: TGCGCCAGCTCTCGCATCCGGGACACTAACTATGGCTACACCTTC.

The rearrangement joins TRBV25-1 to TRBJ2-1; D tentatively fits TRBD1 or TRBD2 (6 bases each). Germline V CDR1 and CDR2: MGHDK, SYGVNS. This CDR3 has 14 residues. V dropped 1 base and J dropped 10 bases, with 14 bases sitting between them. The CDR3 loop is CASSEWGRGGEQFF. The CDR3 DNA reads TGTGCCAGCAGTGAATGGGGCAGGGGAGGCGAGCAGTTCTTC.

The gene calls are TRBV11-2 and TRBJ2-7; TRBD2 matches at 12 bases. With V trimmed by 1 base and J by 6 bases, 4 bases remained unmatched. CDR1 SGHAT and CDR2 FQNNGV come from the germline V gene. The CDR3 is made up of 15 amino acids. CDR3: CASSLVPSGRGEQYF. CDR3 sequence (DNA): TGTGCCAGCAGCTTAGTTCCTAGCGGGAGGGGCGAGCAGTACTTC.

The chain has TRBV4-1 and TRBJ2-3; either TRBD1 or TRBD2 may fit D (5 bases each). Germline values: CDR1 MGHRA, CDR2 YSYEKL. V was shortened by 2 bases and J by 0 bases, with 12 bases between the two germline ends. CDR3 length: 16 amino acids. CDR3 sequence: CASSQRAGASTDTQYF. CDR3 nucleotides: TGCGCCAGCAGCCAAAGGGCCGGGGCGAGCACAGATACGCAGTATTTT.

The chain links TRBV4-1 to TRBJ2-1; TRBD2 aligns across 8 bases. V trimming: 2 bases; J trimming: 4 bases; junction bases outside the gene matches: 7. Germline lookup yields CDR1 MGHRA and CDR2 YSYEKL. The CDR3 totals 16 residues. CDR3 residues: CASSQILLAGYNEQFF. CDR3 coding DNA: TGCGCCAGCAGCCAAATATTGCTAGCGGGTTACAATGAGCAGTTCTTC.

On this clonotype itself: Given a much more abundant clone one base away, this may be a read error. The V and J genes are TRBV5-6 and TRBJ2-1; 13 nucleotides line up with TRBD2. Looked up from germline, CDR1 is SGHDT and CDR2 is YYEEEE. The V gene end was trimmed by 1 base and the J gene end by 8 bases; junction bases not matched to a gene: 3. This CDR3 contains 15 residues. The CDR3 protein is CASSLTSGGAYEQFF. In DNA, the CDR3 is TGTGCCAGCAGCTTGACTAGCGGGGGGGCCTATGAGCAGTTCTTC.

This chain joins TRBV29-1 and TRBJ2-4; 7 nucleotides match TRBD1. The J call may not be correct, given that the DNA end is closer to TRBJ2-7. In germline, CDR1 is SQVTM, CDR2 ANQGSEA. The CDR3 consists of 12 residues. The CDR3, as DNA: TGCAGCGTTATAACAGGGGCAGTCGAGCAGTACTTC. This gives the protein CSVITGAVEQYF.

The chain employs TRBV7-2 and TRBJ2-1; 12 bases fit TRBD2. This CDR3 has 15 amino acids. The junction had 6 bases not matched to a gene; V was cut back by 4 bases and J by 8 bases. Germline V gene sequence: CDR1 SGHTA, CDR2 FQGNSA. The CDR3 DNA reads as TGTGCCAGCAGCTCCCTAGCGGGGGGGATTGATGAGCAGTTCTTC. Its protein is CASSSLAGGIDEQFF.

CDR3 coding DNA: TGTGCCAGCAGCCCACACCGCGCGGTTGGGCAGTACTTC. Protein product: CASSPHRAVGQYF. The chain joins TRBV7-2 to TRBJ2-7; the D is unclear. This CDR3 has 13 residues. Trimming took 5 bases from V and 9 from J, leaving 17 bases between them. Germline assignment: CDR1 SGHTA and CDR2 FQGNSA.

This clonotype has only a few counts. Germline and junction disagree at one end, which may indicate a read error. The chain uses TRBV20-1 and TRBJ1-5, with D perhaps matching TRBD1 (6 bases). The CDR3 loop spans 13 amino acids. Germline lookup yields CDR1 DFQATT and CDR2 SNEGSKA (reference sequence). The CDR3 region has the DNA TGCAGTGCCATAGGACAGAGCAATCAGCCTCAGCATTTT. Translation: CSAIGQSNQPQHF.

This clonotype has a count of ten or more. The rearrangement joins TRBV7-2 to TRBJ2-7; D is ambiguous. There are 14 residues in the CDR3. V dropped 0 bases and J dropped 0 bases, with 6 bases sitting between them. Per germline, CDR1 SGHTA and CDR2 FQGNSA. CDR3 amino acids: CASSLATPSYEQYF. CDR3 nucleotide sequence: TGTGCCAGCAGCTTAGCGACTCCCTCCTACGAGCAGTACTTC.

This clonotype came up a few times. The V and J genes are TRBV5-4 and TRBJ1-6; D is uncertain. V lost 0 bases to trimming and J lost 9 bases, with 13 bases between them. Germline CDR1 reads SGHNT; CDR2 reads YYREEE (reference sequence). The CDR3 extends over 15 amino acids. CDR3 bases: TGTGCCAGCAGCTTGGGGCGGGAACCCGGTTCACCCCTCCACTTT. Translation: CASSLGREPGSPLHF.